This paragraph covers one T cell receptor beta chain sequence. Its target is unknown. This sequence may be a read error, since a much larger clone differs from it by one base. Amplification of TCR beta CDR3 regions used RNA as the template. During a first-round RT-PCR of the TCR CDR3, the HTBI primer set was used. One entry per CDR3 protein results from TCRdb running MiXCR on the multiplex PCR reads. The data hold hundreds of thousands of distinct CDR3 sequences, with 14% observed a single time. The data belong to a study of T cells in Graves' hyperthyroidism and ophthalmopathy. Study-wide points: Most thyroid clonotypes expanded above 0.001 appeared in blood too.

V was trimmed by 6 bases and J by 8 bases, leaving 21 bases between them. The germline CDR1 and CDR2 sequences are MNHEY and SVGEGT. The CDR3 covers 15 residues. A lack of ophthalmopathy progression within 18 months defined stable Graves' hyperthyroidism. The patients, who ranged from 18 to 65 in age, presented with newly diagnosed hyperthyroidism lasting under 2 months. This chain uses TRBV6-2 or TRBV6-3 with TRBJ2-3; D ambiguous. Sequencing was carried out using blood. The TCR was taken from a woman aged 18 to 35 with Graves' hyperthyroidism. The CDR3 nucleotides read TGTGCCAGCAGGGAACTTAGTAGTGCTGCAGTTACGCAGTATTTT. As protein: CASRELSSAAVTQYF.